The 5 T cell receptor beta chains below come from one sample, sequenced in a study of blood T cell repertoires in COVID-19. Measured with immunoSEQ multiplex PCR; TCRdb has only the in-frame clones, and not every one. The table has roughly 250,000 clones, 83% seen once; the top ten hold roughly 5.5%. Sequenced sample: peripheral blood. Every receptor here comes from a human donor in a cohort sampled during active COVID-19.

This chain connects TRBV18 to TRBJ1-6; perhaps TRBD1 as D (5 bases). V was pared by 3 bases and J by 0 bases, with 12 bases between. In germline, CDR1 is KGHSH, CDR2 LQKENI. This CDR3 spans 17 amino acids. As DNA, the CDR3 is TGTGCCAGCTCACCTCTCAGGCAGGGCTCCTATAATTCACCCCTCCACTTT. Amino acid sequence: CASSPLRQGSYNSPLHF.

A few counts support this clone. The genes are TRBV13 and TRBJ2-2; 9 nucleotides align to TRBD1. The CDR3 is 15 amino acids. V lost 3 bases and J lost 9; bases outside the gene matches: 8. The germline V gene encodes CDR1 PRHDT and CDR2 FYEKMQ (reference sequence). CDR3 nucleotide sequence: TGTGCCAGCAGCTTCGAGACAGGGGGGATCAGGGAGCTGTTTTTT. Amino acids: CASSFETGGIRELFF. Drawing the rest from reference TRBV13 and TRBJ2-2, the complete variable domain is AAGVIQSPRHLIKEKRETATLKCYPIPRHDTVYWYQQGPGQDPQFLISFYEKMQSDKGSIPDRFSAQQFSDYHSELNMSSLELGDSALYFCASSFETGGIRELFFGEGSRLTVL.

The CDR3: CASSPDSGATQTQYF. The CDR3 nucleotides are TGCGCCAGCAGCCCCGATAGCGGGGCAACTCAGACCCAGTACTTC. The rearrangement uses TRBV5-1 and TRBJ2-5; 8 bases line up with TRBD2. In germline, CDR1 is SGHRS, CDR2 YFSETQ. The CDR3 sequence is 15 residues long. V lost 4 bases to trimming and J lost 6 bases; unmatched junction nucleotides: 11.

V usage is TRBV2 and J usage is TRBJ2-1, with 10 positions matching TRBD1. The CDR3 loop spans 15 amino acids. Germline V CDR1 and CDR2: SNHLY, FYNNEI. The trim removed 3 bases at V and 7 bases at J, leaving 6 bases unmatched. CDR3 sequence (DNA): TGTGCCAGCAGTGACGAGGGACAGGGGTGGAATGAGCAGTTCTTC. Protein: CASSDEGQGWNEQFF.

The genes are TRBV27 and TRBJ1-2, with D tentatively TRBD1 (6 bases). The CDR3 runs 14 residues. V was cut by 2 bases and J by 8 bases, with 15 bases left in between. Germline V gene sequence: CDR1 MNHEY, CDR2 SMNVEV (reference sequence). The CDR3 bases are TGTGCCAGCAGTTTAACCAGCCAGGGGCTGGGCTACACCTTC. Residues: CASSLTSQGLGYTF.